The rows below give T cell receptor beta chains drawn from one sample of a study of cytomegalovirus exposure and HLA in healthy donors. TCRdb keeps only in-frame clones here, not all; method: immunoSEQ multiplex PCR. The table for this sample gives 200,000 to 250,000 clones. Sequencing was performed on PBMCs. These receptors were obtained from a woman in her 30s in good health and CMV-seropositive. Each CDR3 is given with its conserved first and last residue. Fields, in order: CDR3 protein, CDR3 DNA, V gene, D gene, J gene. A D gene is named only where the DNA matches it firmly.

CDR3 protein: CARRQGANEKLFF
CDR3 DNA: TGTGCCAGGAGACAGGGTGCTAATGAAAAACTGTTTTTT
V gene: TRBV2
D gene: TRBD1
J gene: TRBJ1-4

CDR3 protein: CASSLSYGYTF
CDR3 DNA: TGTGCCAGCAGTCTCTCCTATGGCTACACCTTC
V gene: TRBV25-1
D gene: -
J gene: TRBJ1-2

CDR3 protein: CASRGRVPNEKLFF
CDR3 DNA: TGTGCCAGCAGGGGGCGAGTACCTAATGAAAAACTGTTTTTT
V gene: TRBV6-5
D gene: -
J gene: TRBJ1-4

CDR3 protein: CAWSGQGVGYTF
CDR3 DNA: TGTGCCTGGAGCGGACAGGGGGTCGGCTACACCTTC
V gene: TRBV30
D gene: TRBD1
J gene: TRBJ1-2

CDR3 protein: CASSQTGYNEQFF
CDR3 DNA: TGTGCCAGCAGCCAAACAGGTTACAATGAGCAGTTCTTC
V gene: TRBV6-5
D gene: -
J gene: TRBJ2-1

CDR3 protein: CASSNSWGEQYF
CDR3 DNA: TGTGCCAGCAGTAATAGCTGGGGCGAGCAGTACTTC
V gene: TRBV27
D gene: -
J gene: TRBJ2-7

CDR3 protein: CASSPEFREGTEAFF
CDR3 DNA: TGTGCCAGCTCACCAGAGTTCAGGGAGGGCACTGAAGCTTTCTTT
V gene: TRBV18
D gene: -
J gene: TRBJ1-1

CDR3 protein: CSVEDPYRSKETQYF
CDR3 DNA: TGCAGCGTTGAAGATCCCTACAGGAGTAAAGAGACCCAGTACTTC
V gene: TRBV29-1
D gene: -
J gene: TRBJ2-5

CDR3 protein: CSASSYEQYF
CDR3 DNA: TGCAGTGCTAGTAGCTACGAGCAGTACTTC
V gene: TRBV20-1
D gene: -
J gene: TRBJ2-7

CDR3 protein: CASSPWSSGRAASTDTQYF
CDR3 DNA: TGTGCCAGCAGCCCCTGGAGCAGCGGGAGGGCCGCTAGCACAGATACGCAGTATTTT
V gene: TRBV28
D gene: TRBD2
J gene: TRBJ2-3

CDR3 protein: CASSIWRVTNEKLFF
CDR3 DNA: TGTGCCAGTAGTATATGGAGGGTAACTAATGAAAAACTGTTTTTT
V gene: TRBV19
D gene: -
J gene: TRBJ1-4

CDR3 protein: CASSSGLAGSNYEQYF
CDR3 DNA: TGTGCCAGCAGCTCGGGACTAGCGGGATCCAACTACGAGCAGTACTTC
V gene: TRBV11-2
D gene: TRBD2
J gene: TRBJ2-7

CDR3 protein: CSARVTYEQYF
CDR3 DNA: TGCAGTGCTAGAGTCACCTACGAGCAGTACTTC
V gene: TRBV20-1
D gene: -
J gene: TRBJ2-7

CDR3 protein: CASSLQTGAFPGNTIYF
CDR3 DNA: TGCGCCAGCAGTCTCCAGACAGGGGCTTTCCCTGGAAACACCATATATTTT
V gene: TRBV5-1
D gene: TRBD1
J gene: TRBJ1-3

CDR3 protein: CASSPLGQSSYGYTF
CDR3 DNA: TGTGCCAGCTCACCCTTGGGACAGTCCAGCTATGGCTACACCTTC
V gene: TRBV18
D gene: TRBD1
J gene: TRBJ1-2

CDR3 protein: CASSKKGGGGLAVRLAKNIQYF
CDR3 DNA: TGTGCCAGCTCAAAGAAGGGCGGGGGGGGACTAGCGGTTCGTCTAGCCAAAAACATTCAGTACTTC
V gene: TRBV18
D gene: TRBD2
J gene: TRBJ2-4

CDR3 protein: CASSVEGRDTEAFF
CDR3 DNA: TGTGCCAGCAGTGTGGAGGGTAGGGACACTGAAGCTTTCTTT
V gene: TRBV2
D gene: -
J gene: TRBJ1-1

CDR3 protein: CASSLLKQGGNYGYTF
CDR3 DNA: TGTGCCAGCAGCTTACTGAAACAGGGGGGGAACTATGGCTACACCTTC
V gene: TRBV7-9
D gene: TRBD1
J gene: TRBJ1-2

CDR3 protein: CASSPRGDINTEAFF
CDR3 DNA: TGTGCCAGCAGCCCGCGGGGGGACATAAACACTGAAGCTTTCTTT
V gene: TRBV9
D gene: -
J gene: TRBJ1-1

CDR3 protein: CASRDTGGSPLHF
CDR3 DNA: TGTGCCAGCAGGGACACAGGGGGATCACCCCTCCACTTT
V gene: TRBV2
D gene: TRBD1
J gene: TRBJ1-6

CDR3 protein: CASSQDLHREASTDTQYF
CDR3 DNA: TGCGCCAGCAGCCAAGATCTCCATCGGGAGGCTAGCACAGATACGCAGTATTTT
V gene: TRBV4-3
D gene: TRBD2
J gene: TRBJ2-3

CDR3 protein: CASSYITGYSRFEDTIYF
CDR3 DNA: TGTGCCAGCAGCTATATTACAGGCTACTCCCGGTTCGAAGACACCATATATTTT
V gene: TRBV7-2
D gene: -
J gene: TRBJ1-3

CDR3 protein: CASSQIQGQAGYTF
CDR3 DNA: TGTGCCAGCAGCCAAATCCAGGGGCAGGCTGGCTACACCTTC
V gene: TRBV9
D gene: -
J gene: TRBJ1-2

CDR3 protein: CSVQNTEAFF
CDR3 DNA: TGCAGCGTTCAGAACACTGAAGCTTTCTTT
V gene: TRBV29-1
D gene: -
J gene: TRBJ1-1

CDR3 protein: CASSLVRATNTGELFF
CDR3 DNA: TGCGCCAGCAGCTTGGTGCGTGCCACGAACACCGGGGAGCTGTTTTTT
V gene: TRBV5-1
D gene: -
J gene: TRBJ2-2

CDR3 protein: CASSLVTGVSDEQFF
CDR3 DNA: TGCGCCAGCAGCTTGGTGACAGGGGTAAGCGATGAGCAGTTCTTC
V gene: TRBV5-1
D gene: TRBD1
J gene: TRBJ2-1

CDR3 protein: CASRDGDRANSPLHF
CDR3 DNA: TGTGCCAGCAGGGATGGGGACAGGGCTAATTCACCCCTCCACTTT
V gene: TRBV6-5
D gene: TRBD1
J gene: TRBJ1-6